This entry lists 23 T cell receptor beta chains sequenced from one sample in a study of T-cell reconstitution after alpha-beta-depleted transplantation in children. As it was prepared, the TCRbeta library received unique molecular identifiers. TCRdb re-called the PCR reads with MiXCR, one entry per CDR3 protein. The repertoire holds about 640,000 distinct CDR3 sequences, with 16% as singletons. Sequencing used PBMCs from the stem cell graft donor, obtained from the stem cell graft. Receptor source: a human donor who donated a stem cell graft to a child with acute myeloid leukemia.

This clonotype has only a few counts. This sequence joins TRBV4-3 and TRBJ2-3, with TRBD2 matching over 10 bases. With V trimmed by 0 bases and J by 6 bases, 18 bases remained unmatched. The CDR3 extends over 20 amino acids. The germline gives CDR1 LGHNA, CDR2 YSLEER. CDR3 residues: CASSQDEPTVERGGDDTQYF. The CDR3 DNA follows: TGCGCCAGCAGCCAAGACGAACCGACCGTGGAGCGGGGGGGGGATGATACGCAGTATTTT.

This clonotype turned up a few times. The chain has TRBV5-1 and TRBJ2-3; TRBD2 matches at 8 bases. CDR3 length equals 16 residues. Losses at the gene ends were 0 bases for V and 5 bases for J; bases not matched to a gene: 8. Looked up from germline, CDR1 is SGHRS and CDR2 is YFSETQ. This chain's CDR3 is CASSLGARGALDTQYF. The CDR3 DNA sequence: TGCGCCAGCAGCTTGGGTGCGCGGGGGGCTCTAGATACGCAGTATTTT.

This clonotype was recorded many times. In DNA form, the CDR3 reads TGCAGTGCTAGAGACCCTCTGCGGGGTCCGCGCAATGAGCAGTTCTTC. It codes for CSARDPLRGPRNEQFF. The J gene is TRBJ2-1, the V gene TRBV20-1; TRBD2 might be the D (6 bases). Between the trimmed V and J ends, which lost 0 bases and 6 bases, there was a span of 18 bases. The CDR3 is made up of 16 amino acids. Germline V lookup: CDR1 DFQATT, CDR2 SNEGSKA (reference sequence).

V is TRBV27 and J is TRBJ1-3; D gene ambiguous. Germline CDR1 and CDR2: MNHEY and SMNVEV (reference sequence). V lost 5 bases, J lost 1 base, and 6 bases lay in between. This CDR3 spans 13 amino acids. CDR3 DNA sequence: TGTGCCAGCAGTCCAGAGTCTGGAAACACCATATATTTT. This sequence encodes CASSPESGNTIYF.

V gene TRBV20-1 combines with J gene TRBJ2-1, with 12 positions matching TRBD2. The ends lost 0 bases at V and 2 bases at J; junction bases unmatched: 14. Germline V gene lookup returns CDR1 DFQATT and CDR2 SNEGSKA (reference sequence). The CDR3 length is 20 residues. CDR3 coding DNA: TGCAGTGCTAGAGATAGTTCCGAAGCCGGACTAGCGGGGACCTACAATGAGCAGTTCTTC. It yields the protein CSARDSSEAGLAGTYNEQFF.

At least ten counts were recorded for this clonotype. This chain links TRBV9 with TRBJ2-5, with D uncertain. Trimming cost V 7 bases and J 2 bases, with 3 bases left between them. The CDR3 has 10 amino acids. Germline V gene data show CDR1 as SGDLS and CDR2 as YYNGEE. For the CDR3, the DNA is TGTGCCAGCCAGCAAGAGACCCAGTACTTC. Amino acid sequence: CASQQETQYF.

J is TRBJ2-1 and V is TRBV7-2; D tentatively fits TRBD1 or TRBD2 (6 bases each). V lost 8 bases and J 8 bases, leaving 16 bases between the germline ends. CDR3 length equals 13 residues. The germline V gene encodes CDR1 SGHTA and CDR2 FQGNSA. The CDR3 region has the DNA TGTGCCAGCCGGCGGTCGGGGGCCGATGAGCAGTTCTTC. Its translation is CASRRSGADEQFF.

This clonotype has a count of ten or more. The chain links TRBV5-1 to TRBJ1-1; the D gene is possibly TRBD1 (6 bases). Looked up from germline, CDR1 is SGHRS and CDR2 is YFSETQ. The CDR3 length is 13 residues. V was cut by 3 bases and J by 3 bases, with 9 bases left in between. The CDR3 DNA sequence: TGCGCCAGCAGCTCCCGACAGGACACTGAAGCTTTCTTT. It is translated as CASSSRQDTEAFF.

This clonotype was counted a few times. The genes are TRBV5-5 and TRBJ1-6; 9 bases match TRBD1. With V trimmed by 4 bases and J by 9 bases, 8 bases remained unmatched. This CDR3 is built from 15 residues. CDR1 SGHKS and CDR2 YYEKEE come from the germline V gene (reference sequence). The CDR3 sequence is CASSISGTGTSPLHF. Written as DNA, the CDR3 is TGTGCCAGCAGCATCTCCGGGACAGGGACTTCACCCCTCCACTTT.

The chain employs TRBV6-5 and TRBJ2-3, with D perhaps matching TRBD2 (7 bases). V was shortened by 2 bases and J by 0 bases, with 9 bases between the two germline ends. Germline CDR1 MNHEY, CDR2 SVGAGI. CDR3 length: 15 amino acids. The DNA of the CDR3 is TGTGCCAGCAGTTACGGGGGGGCTAGCACAGATACGCAGTATTTT. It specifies CASSYGGASTDTQYF.

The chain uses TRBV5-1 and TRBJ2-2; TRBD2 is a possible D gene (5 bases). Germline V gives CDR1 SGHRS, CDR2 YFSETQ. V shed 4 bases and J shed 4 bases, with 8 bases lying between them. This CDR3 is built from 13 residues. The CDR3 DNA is TGCGCCAGCAGCGAGGGCCCCACCGGGGAGCTGTTTTTT. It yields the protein CASSEGPTGELFF.

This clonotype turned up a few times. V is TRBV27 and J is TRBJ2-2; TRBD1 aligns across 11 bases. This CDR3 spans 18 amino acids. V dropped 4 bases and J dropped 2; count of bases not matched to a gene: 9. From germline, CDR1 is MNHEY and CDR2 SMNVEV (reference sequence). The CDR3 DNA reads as TGTGCCAGCAGTTGGTTGGACAGGGGGCCAAAAAACACCGGGGAGCTGTTTTTT. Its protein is CASSWLDRGPKNTGELFF.

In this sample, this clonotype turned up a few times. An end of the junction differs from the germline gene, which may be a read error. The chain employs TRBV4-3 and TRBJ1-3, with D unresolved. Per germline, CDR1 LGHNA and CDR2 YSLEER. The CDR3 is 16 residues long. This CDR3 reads CASSEDPRTAGNTIYF. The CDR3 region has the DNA TGCGCCAGCAGCGAAGACCCCAGGACCGCGGGAAACACCATATATTTT.

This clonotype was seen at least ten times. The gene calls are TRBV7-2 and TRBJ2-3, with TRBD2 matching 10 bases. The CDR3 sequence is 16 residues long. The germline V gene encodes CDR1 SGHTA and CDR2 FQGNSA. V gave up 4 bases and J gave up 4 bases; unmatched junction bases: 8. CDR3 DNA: TGTGCCAGCAGCTACAGCGGGGGGGCCGGGGCAGATACGCAGTATTTT. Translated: CASSYSGGAGADTQYF.

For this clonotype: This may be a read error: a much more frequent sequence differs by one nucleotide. The CDR3, as DNA: TGTGCCAGCAGTTACTCGGGGTCAGGCAACACCGAGGAGCTGTTTTTT. Its protein product is CASSYSGSGNTEELFF. The V and J genes are TRBV6-2 or TRBV6-3 and TRBJ2-2; D unresolved. The CDR3 runs 16 residues. Germline CDR1 is MNHEY and CDR2 is SVGEGT.

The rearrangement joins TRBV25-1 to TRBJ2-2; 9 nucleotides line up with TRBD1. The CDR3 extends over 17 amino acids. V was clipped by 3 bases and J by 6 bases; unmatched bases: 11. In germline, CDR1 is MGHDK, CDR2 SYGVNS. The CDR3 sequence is CASSEFDGTGRSGELFF. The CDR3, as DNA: TGTGCCAGCAGTGAGTTTGACGGGACAGGGCGGTCCGGGGAGCTGTTTTTT.

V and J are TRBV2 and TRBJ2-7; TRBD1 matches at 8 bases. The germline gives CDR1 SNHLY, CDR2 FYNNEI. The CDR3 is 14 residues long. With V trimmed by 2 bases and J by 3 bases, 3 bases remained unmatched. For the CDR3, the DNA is TGTGCCAGCAGTGAAACAGGGGGGTTCTACGAGCAGTACTTC. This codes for CASSETGGFYEQYF.

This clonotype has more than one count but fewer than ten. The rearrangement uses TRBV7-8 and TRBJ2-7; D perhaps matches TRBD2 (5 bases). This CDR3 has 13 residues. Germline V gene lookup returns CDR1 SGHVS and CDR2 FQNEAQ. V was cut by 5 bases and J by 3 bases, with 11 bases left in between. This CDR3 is CASSLGLDYEQYV. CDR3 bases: TGTGCCAGCAGCCTTGGACTGGACTACGAGCAGTACGTC.

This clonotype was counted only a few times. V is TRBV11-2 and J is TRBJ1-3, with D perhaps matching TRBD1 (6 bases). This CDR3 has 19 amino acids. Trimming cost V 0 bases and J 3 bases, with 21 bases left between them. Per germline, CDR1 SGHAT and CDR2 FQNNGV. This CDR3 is CASSLEARGLRSGGNTIYF. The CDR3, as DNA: TGTGCCAGCAGCTTAGAGGCCAGGGGACTGCGTTCGGGTGGAAACACCATATATTTT. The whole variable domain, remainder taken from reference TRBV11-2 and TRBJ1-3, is EAGVAQSPRYKIIEKRQSVAFWCNPISGHATLYWYQQILGQGPKLLIQFQNNGVVDDSQLPKDRFSAERLKGVDSTLKIQPAKLEDSAVYLCASSLEARGLRSGGNTIYFGEGSWLTVV.

For the CDR3, the DNA is TGTGCCAGCAACCAGGGGGGGACAGGTTACAATGAGCAGTTCTTC. Translating it yields CASNQGGTGYNEQFF. The V and J genes are TRBV25-1 and TRBJ2-1; maybe TRBD1 (8 bases). The length of the CDR3 is 15 residues. CDR1 and CDR2 (germline): MGHDK, SYGVNS. Trimming took off 7 bases at V and 4 bases at J, with 17 bases between the two ends.

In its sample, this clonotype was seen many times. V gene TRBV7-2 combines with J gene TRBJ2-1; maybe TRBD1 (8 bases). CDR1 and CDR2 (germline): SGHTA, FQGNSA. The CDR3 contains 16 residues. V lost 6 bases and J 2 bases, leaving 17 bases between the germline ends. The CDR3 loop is CASSRRTGGAYNEQFF. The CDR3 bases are TGTGCCAGCAGTCGGAGAACAGGGGGGGCCTACAATGAGCAGTTCTTC. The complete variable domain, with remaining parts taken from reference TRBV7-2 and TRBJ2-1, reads GAGVSQSPSNKVTEKGKDVELRCDPISGHTALYWYRQSLGQGLEFLIYFQGNSAPDKSGLPSDRFSAERTGGSVSTLTIQRTQQEDSAVYLCASSRRTGGAYNEQFFGPGTRLTVL.

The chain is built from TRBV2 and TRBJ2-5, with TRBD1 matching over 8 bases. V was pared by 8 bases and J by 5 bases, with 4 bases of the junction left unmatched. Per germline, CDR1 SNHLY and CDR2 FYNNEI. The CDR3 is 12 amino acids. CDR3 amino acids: CASCRGPETQYF. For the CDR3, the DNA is TGTGCCAGCTGCAGGGGGCCGGAGACCCAGTACTTC.

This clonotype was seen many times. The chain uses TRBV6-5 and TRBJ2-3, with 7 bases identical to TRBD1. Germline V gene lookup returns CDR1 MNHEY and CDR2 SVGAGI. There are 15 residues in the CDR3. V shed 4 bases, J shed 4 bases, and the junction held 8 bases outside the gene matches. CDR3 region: CASSLDRAPADTQYF. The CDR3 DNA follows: TGTGCCAGCAGTTTAGACAGGGCCCCCGCAGATACGCAGTATTTT.